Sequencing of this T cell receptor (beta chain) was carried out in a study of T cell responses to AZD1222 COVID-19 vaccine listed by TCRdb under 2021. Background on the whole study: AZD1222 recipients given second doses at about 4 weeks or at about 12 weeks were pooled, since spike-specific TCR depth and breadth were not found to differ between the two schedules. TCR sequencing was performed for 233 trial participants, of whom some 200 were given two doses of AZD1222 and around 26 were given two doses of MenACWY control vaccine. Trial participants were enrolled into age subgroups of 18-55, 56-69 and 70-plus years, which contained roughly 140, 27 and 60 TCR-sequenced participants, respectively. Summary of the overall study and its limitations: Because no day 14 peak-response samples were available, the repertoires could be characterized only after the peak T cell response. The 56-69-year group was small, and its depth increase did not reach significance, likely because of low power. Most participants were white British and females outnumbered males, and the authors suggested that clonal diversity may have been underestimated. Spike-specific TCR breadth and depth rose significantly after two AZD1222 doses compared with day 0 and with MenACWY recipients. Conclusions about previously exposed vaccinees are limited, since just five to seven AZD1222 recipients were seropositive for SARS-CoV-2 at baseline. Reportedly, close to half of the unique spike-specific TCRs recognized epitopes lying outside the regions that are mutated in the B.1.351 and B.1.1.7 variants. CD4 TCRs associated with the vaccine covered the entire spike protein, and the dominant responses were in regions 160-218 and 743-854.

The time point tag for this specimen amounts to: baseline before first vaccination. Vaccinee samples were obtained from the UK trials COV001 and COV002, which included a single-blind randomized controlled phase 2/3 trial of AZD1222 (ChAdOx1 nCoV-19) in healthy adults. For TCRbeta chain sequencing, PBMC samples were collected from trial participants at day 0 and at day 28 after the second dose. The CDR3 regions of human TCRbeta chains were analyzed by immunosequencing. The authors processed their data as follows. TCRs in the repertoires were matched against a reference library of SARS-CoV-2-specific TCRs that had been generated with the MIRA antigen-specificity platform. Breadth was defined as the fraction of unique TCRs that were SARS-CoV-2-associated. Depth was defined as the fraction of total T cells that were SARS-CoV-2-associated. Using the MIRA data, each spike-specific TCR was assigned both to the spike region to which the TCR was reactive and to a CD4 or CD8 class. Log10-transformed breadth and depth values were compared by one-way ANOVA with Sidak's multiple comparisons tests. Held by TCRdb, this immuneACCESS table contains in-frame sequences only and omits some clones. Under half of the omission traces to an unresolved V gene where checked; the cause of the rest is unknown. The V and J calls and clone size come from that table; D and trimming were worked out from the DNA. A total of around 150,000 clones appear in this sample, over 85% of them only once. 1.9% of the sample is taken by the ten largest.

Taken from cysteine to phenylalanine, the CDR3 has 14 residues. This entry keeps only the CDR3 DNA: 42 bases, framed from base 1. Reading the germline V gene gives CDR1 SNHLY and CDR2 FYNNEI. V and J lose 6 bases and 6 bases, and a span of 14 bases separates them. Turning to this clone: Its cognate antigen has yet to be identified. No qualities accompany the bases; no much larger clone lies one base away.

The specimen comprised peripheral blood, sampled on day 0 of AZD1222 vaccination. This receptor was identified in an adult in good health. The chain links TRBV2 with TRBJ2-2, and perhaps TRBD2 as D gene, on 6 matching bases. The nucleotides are TGTGCCAGCAGGCGGGAAAAGGGACCCGGGGAGCTGTTTTTT. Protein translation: CASRREKGPGELFF.